The 18 T cell receptor beta chains given below trace back to one sample, sequenced in a study of cytomegalovirus exposure and HLA in healthy donors. Amplification used 60 Vbeta primers and 13 Jbeta primers. Clones were sequenced by immunoSEQ multiplex PCR, and TCRdb holds only the in-frame ones, with some missing. The data show about 240,000 clones, with 81% seen just once and roughly 7.4% held by the top ten. Material for sequencing was PBMCs. These receptor sequences come from a woman in her sixties in good health and CMV-seropositive.

The V call is TRBV12-5, the J call TRBJ2-1, with a weak D call TRBD2 (6 bases). Germline V lookup: CDR1 LGHNT, CDR2 FRNRAP. The CDR3 covers 15 residues. The V gene lost 5 bases and the J gene lost 7 bases, with 18 bases spanning the gap. The CDR3 DNA is TGTGCTAGTGGTCCCAAGGAGCGGGCGGGGAATGAGCAGTTCTTC. As protein: CASGPKERAGNEQFF.

The V and J genes are TRBV27 and TRBJ1-4; a possible D gene is TRBD1 (6 bases). The length of the CDR3 is 14 residues. The V end lost 10 bases, the J end lost 3 bases, and 15 bases lay between the germline ends. CDR1 is MNHEY and CDR2 is SMNVEV in the germline V gene (reference sequence). As DNA, the CDR3 is TGTGCCACTGCCAAGGGGGGGTCTAATGAAAAACTGTTTTTT. Encoded protein: CATAKGGSNEKLFF.

Notes on this clone: At one boundary the junction diverges from the germline segment, which might be a read error. For the CDR3, the DNA is TGTTCCAGCAGCCCTACCTACGAGCAGTACTTC. Translated, it gives CSSSPTYEQYF. The chain couples TRBV7-9 to TRBJ2-7; D not certain. Germline V gives CDR1 SEHNR, CDR2 FQNEAQ (reference sequence). This CDR3 is built from 11 residues.

This sequence joins TRBV5-1 and TRBJ2-1; a possible D gene is TRBD1 (5 bases). The germline V gene encodes CDR1 SGHRS and CDR2 YFSETQ. Trimming took off 0 bases at V and 0 bases at J, with 13 bases between the two ends. The CDR3 is 17 amino acids. This CDR3 reads CASSLAGFSSSYNEQFF. For the CDR3, the DNA is TGCGCCAGCAGCTTGGCAGGGTTTTCTAGCTCCTACAATGAGCAGTTCTTC.

The genes are TRBV6-5 and TRBJ2-1; 8 bases agree with TRBD1. The CDR3 loop spans 11 amino acids. J was trimmed by 15 bases and V by 5 bases; bases with no gene match: 6. Germline lookup yields CDR1 MNHEY and CDR2 SVGAGI. The CDR3: CASSSRGRGFF. The CDR3 nucleotides read TGTGCCAGCAGTAGCAGGGGGCGCGGGTTCTTC.

About this clone: Its ends do not fully match the called genes, so a read error is possible. V and J are TRBV11-2 and TRBJ1-2, with TRBD1 matching over 10 bases. This CDR3 comprises 15 residues. CDR1 is SGHAT and CDR2 is FQNNGV in the germline V gene. The CDR3 loop reads CASSIDRQGARGYTF. The CDR3 bases are TGTGCCAGCAGCATAGACCGACAGGGGGCGCGTGGCTACACCTTC. The full variable domain, with the rest looked up from reference TRBV11-2 and TRBJ1-2, is EAGVAQSPRYKIIEKRQSVAFWCNPISGHATLYWYQQILGQGPKLLIQFQNNGVVDDSQLPKDRFSAERLKGVDSTLKIQPAKLEDSAVYLCASSIDRQGARGYTFGSGTRLTVV.

The chain uses TRBV7-2 and TRBJ1-5, with D maybe TRBD1 (5 bases). The V end was cut by 5 bases, the J end by 4 bases, with 9 bases between. Germline CDR1 and CDR2: SGHTA and FQGNSA. The CDR3 loop spans 13 amino acids. The CDR3 protein is CASSLDSNQPQHF. The CDR3 nucleotides are TGTGCCAGCAGCCTTGACAGTAATCAGCCCCAGCATTTT.

The chain employs TRBV28 and TRBJ1-2; D is unresolved. With 2 bases removed from V and 8 bases from J, the gap between germline ends came to 9 bases. Germline loops: CDR1 MDHEN, CDR2 SYDVKM. The CDR3 totals 12 residues. CDR3 protein: CASSLGGRGYTF. The CDR3 bases are TGTGCCAGCAGTTTAGGTGGGAGAGGCTACACCTTC.

The V call is TRBV2, the J call TRBJ1-2; tentative D call: TRBD1 (6 bases). The CDR3 is made up of 13 amino acids. Germline values: CDR1 SNHLY, CDR2 FYNNEI. Trimming shortened V by 5 bases and J by 1 base, and 8 bases separated the two germline ends. CDR3 nucleotide sequence: TGTGCCAGCAGTCAGGGGAATAACTATGGCTACACCTTC. Its protein product is CASSQGNNYGYTF.

The J gene is TRBJ1-5, the V gene TRBV7-8; a weak D match, TRBD1 (6 bases). Germline V gene sequence: CDR1 SGHVS, CDR2 FQNEAQ. Trimming took 1 base from V and 10 from J, leaving 11 bases between them. The CDR3 length is 13 residues. The CDR3 region has the DNA TGTGCCAGCAGCTTAGGTGGACAGTATCCCCAGCATTTT. Residues: CASSLGGQYPQHF.

The chain is built from TRBV7-9 and TRBJ1-1, with D perhaps TRBD1 (5 bases). Trimming removed 3 bases at V and 3 bases at J, with 11 bases between. The CDR3 loop spans 14 amino acids. CDR1 SEHNR and CDR2 FQNEAQ come from the germline V gene (reference sequence). CDR3 nucleotides: TGTGCCAGCAGCTTCGGACATACGGACACTGAAGCTTTCTTT. Amino acid sequence: CASSFGHTDTEAFF.

The chain employs TRBV7-2 and TRBJ2-1, with D hard to call. The V and J ends lost 0 bases and 7 bases respectively, with 10 bases between them. CDR3 length: 14 residues. The V gene's germline CDR1 is SGHTA and CDR2 FQGNSA. The CDR3 nucleotides are TGTGCCAGCAGCTTAGCTTCTAGTCTTAATGAGCAGTTCTTC. It codes for CASSLASSLNEQFF. Complete variable domain (other parts from reference TRBV7-2 and TRBJ2-1): GAGVSQSPSNKVTEKGKDVELRCDPISGHTALYWYRQSLGQGLEFLIYFQGNSAPDKSGLPSDRFSAERTGGSVSTLTIQRTQQEDSAVYLCASSLASSLNEQFFGPGTRLTVL.

The chain is built from TRBV7-2 and TRBJ1-5; D might be TRBD1 (6 bases). The CDR3 is 17 residues long. CDR1 and CDR2 (germline): SGHTA, FQGNSA. V was clipped by 5 bases and J by 6 bases, with 23 bases between them. The CDR3 loop reads CASSPESVRTAFQPQHF. The CDR3 region has the DNA TGTGCCAGCAGCCCCGAATCGGTTCGGACAGCTTTTCAGCCCCAGCATTTT.

This clone has a handful of counts. V gene TRBV7-9 combines with J gene TRBJ1-3; D not resolved. The CDR3 has 13 amino acids. From germline, CDR1 is SEHNR and CDR2 FQNEAQ (reference sequence). V was clipped by 5 bases and J by 6 bases, with 11 bases between them. The CDR3 sequence: CASSLTAENTIYF. CDR3 DNA: TGTGCCAGCAGCCTCACAGCTGAAAACACCATATATTTT.

This chain connects TRBV5-4 to TRBJ2-1; 10 bases match TRBD2. Germline trimming cut 2 bases from V and 0 bases from J; bases unmatched to any gene: 2. This CDR3 has 16 residues. Germline CDR1 reads SGHNT; CDR2 reads YYREEE (reference sequence). In DNA form, the CDR3 reads TGTGCCAGCAGCTTAGCGGGAGGGATCTCCTACAATGAGCAGTTCTTC. Translated: CASSLAGGISYNEQFF.

This sequence joins TRBV4-1 and TRBJ1-2; 8 positions agree with TRBD1. The V gene's germline CDR1 is MGHRA and CDR2 YSYEKL. The CDR3 runs 14 residues. With 4 bases clipped from V and 6 bases from J, the junction kept 7 bases outside the gene matches. The CDR3 coding sequence is TGCGCCAGCAGCCCACCGACAGGGGCCGATGGCTACACCTTC. Its protein is CASSPPTGADGYTF.

This clone showed up just once. This sequence joins TRBV7-3 and TRBJ2-1; the match to TRBD2 covers 9 bases. V was pared by 1 base and J by 1 base, with 8 bases of the junction left unmatched. CDR1 and CDR2 from the germline V gene are SGHTA and FQGTGA. This CDR3 contains 18 residues. As DNA, the CDR3 is TGTGCCAGCAGCTTAATTCCGCGGGGGGGGCAGTCCTACAATGAGCAGTTCTTC. The encoded protein is CASSLIPRGGQSYNEQFF.

The rearrangement uses TRBV27 and TRBJ2-7; 9 bases map to TRBD2. Germline CDR1 is MNHEY and CDR2 is SMNVEV (reference sequence). V lost 3 bases to trimming and J lost 6 bases; unmatched junction nucleotides: 3. The CDR3 is 13 residues long. The chain's CDR3 is CASSFGLASEQYF. CDR3 DNA sequence: TGTGCCAGCAGTTTTGGACTAGCGTCCGAGCAGTACTTC.